Only a few counts were recorded for the clone carrying this T cell receptor beta chain. Its antigen is as yet unknown. TCRdb used MiXCR to reprocess the reads, holding one entry per CDR3 protein. The data hold tens of thousands of distinct CDR3 sequences, with 24% observed a single time. The CDR3 contains 15 residues. CDR1 and CDR2 from the germline V gene are SEHNR and FQNEAQ (reference sequence). V dropped 6 bases and J dropped 9; count of bases not matched to a gene: 12. The data originate from a study of T cell repertoires in cytomegalovirus infection. Whole-study results and caveats: Ex vivo responses were dominated by HLA-C-restricted CMV-specific TCR beta clonotypes. Public TCR beta family frequency separated CMV-and-HLA carriers, including in an independent cohort.

Specimen: CD8+ T cells from cultured PBMCs, collected from culture after CMV antigen stimulation. The receptor was derived from a human donor in good health (CMV status not recorded). Some clones in this sample may be carry-over from other donors' samples. This rearrangement joins TRBV7-9 to TRBJ2-1; TRBD2 agrees at 9 bases. CDR3 region: CASRNVAGVKGEQFF. In DNA, the CDR3 is TGTGCCAGCAGGAACGTAGCGGGAGTGAAGGGTGAGCAGTTCTTC.